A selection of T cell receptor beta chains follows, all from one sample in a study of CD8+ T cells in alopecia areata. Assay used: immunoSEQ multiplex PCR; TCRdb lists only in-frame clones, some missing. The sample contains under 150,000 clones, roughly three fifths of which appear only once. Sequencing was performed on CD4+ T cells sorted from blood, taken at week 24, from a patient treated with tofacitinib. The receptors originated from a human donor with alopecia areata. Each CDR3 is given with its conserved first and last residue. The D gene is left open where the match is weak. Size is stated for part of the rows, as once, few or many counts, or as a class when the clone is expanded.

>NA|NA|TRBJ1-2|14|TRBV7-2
CASTEQGSPKGYTF
TGTGCCAGCACCGAACAGGGAAGTCCGAAAGGCTACACCTTC
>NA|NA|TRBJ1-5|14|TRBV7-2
CASSLRAGREPQHF
TGTGCCAGCAGCTTACGGGCGGGCAGGGAGCCCCAGCATTTT
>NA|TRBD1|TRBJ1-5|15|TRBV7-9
CASSLGGSGNQPQHF
TGTGCCAGCAGCCTAGGGGGCAGCGGCAATCAGCCCCAGCATTTT
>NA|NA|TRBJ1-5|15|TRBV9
CASSVDGRGRQPQHF
TGTGCCAGCAGCGTAGATGGCAGGGGTCGGCAGCCCCAGCATTTT
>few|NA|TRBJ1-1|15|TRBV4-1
CASSLLRELNTEAFF
TGCGCCAGCAGCCTTTTGCGGGAATTGAACACTGAAGCTTTCTTT
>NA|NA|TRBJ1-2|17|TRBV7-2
CASSLGGTSGLLGGYTF
TGTGCCAGCAGCTTAGGGGGGACGAGCGGGCTACTTGGTGGCTACACCTTC
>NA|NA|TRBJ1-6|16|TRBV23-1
CASSQSNRSYNSPLHF
TGCGCCAGCAGTCAATCGAACCGCTCCTATAATTCACCCCTCCACTTT
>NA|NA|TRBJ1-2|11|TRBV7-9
CASSLKAGHTF
TGTGCCAGCAGCTTGAAGGCAGGGCACACCTTC
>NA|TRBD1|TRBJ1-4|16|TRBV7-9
CASSFATGASGEKLFF
TGTGCCAGCAGCTTCGCCACAGGGGCTTCTGGTGAAAAACTGTTTTTT
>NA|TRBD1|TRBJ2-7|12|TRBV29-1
CSVLDRGYEQYF
TGCAGCGTTTTGGACAGGGGGTATGAGCAGTACTTC
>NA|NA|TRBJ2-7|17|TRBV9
CASSVAPGGSRSYEQYF
TGTGCCAGCAGCGTAGCACCCGGTGGATCCCGCTCCTACGAGCAGTACTTC
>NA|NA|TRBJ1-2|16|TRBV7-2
CASSFDRRRPNYGYTF
TGTGCCAGCAGCTTCGACAGGCGGCGCCCTAACTATGGCTACACCTTC
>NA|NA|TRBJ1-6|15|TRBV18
CASSPEGSGNSPLHF
TGTGCCAGCTCACCAGAGGGGAGTGGTAATTCACCCCTCCACTTT
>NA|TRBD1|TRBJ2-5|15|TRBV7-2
CASSQGQGARETQYF
TGTGCCAGCAGCCAGGGACAGGGGGCGCGGGAGACCCAGTACTTC
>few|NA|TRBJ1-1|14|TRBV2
CASSVLWAPKVAFF
TGTGCCAGCAGTGTACTGTGGGCCCCCAAAGTCGCTTTCTTT
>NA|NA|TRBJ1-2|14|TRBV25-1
CASSEWAQGYGYTF
TGTGCCAGCAGTGAGTGGGCACAGGGTTATGGCTACACCTTC
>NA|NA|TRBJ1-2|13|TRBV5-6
CASSRIMDYGYTF
TGTGCCAGCAGCCGCATAATGGACTATGGCTACACCTTC
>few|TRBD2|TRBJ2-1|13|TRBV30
CAWSVTSGGEQFF
TGTGCCTGGAGTGTTACTAGCGGGGGTGAGCAGTTCTTC
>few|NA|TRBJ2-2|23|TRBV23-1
CASSQSAVRQGRRINQSTGELFF
TGCGCCAGCAGTCAATCTGCGGTGAGGCAGGGGAGAAGGATTAACCAGAGCACCGGGGAGCTGTTTTTT
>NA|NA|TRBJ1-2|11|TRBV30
CAWSYNYGYTF
TGTGCCTGGAGTTATAACTATGGCTACACCTTC
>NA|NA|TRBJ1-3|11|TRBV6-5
CASHSGHTIYF
TGTGCCAGTCACAGCGGTCACACCATATATTTT
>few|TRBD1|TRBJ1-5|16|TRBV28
CASSLSGTGFSGPQHF
TGTGCCAGCAGTTTATCCGGGACAGGGTTCTCTGGGCCCCAGCATTTT
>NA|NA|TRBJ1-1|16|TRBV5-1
CASSLAMGVGGTEAFF
TGCGCCAGCAGCTTGGCCATGGGGGTAGGAGGTACTGAAGCTTTCTTT
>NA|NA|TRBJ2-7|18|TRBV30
CAWSVHRRTFSGAYEQYF
TGTGCCTGGAGTGTACACCGAAGGACCTTTAGCGGAGCTTACGAGCAGTACTTC
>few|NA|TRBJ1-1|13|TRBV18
CASSPPPQEEAFF
TGTGCCAGCTCACCACCGCCCCAGGAGGAAGCTTTCTTT
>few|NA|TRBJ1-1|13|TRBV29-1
CSVGRRMGTEAFF
TGCAGCGTCGGTAGGCGTATGGGGACTGAAGCTTTCTTT
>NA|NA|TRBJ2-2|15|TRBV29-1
CSVEGGPRNTGELFF
TGCAGCGTTGAAGGGGGCCCGAGGAACACCGGGGAGCTGTTTTTT
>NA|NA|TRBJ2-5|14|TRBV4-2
CASSQETGTRQQYF
TGTGCCAGCAGCCAAGAAACAGGGACGAGACAGCAGTACTTC
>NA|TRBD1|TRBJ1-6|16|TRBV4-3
CASSQDWTGMGSPLHF
TGCGCCAGCAGCCAAGATTGGACAGGGATGGGGTCACCCCTCCACTTT
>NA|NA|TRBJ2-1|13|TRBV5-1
CASSSDSYNEQFF
TGCGCCAGCAGCTCGGACAGCTACAATGAGCAGTTCTTC
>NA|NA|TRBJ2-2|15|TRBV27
CASLSWSPKGGELFF
TGTGCCAGCCTGAGTTGGTCGCCTAAAGGGGGGGAGCTGTTTTTT
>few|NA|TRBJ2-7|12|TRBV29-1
CSVGTTPSEQYF
TGCAGCGTTGGGACCACCCCGAGCGAGCAGTACTTC
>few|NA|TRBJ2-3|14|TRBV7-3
CASSLKSPGDTQYF
TGTGCCAGCAGCTTAAAATCGCCCGGAGATACGCAGTATTTT
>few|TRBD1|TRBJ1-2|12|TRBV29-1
CSVDRDSYGYTF
TGCAGCGTTGATCGGGACAGCTATGGCTACACCTTC
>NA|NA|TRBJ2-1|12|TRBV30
CAWDSVAGEQFF
TGTGCCTGGGACAGTGTGGCTGGTGAGCAGTTCTTC
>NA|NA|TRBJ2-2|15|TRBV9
CATSSGGTNTGELFF
TGTGCCACCTCCTCTGGCGGAACTAACACCGGGGAGCTGTTTTTT
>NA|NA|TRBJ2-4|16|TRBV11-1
CASSLWGGEQTGIQYF
TGTGCCAGCAGCTTATGGGGGGGCGAGCAGACGGGCATTCAGTACTTC
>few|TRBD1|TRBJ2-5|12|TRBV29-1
CSAGGLKKTQYF
TGCAGCGCAGGGGGCTTGAAGAAGACCCAGTACTTC
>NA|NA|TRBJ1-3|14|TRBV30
CAWSGRFSGNTIYF
TGTGCCTGGAGTGGGCGTTTTTCTGGAAACACCATATATTTT
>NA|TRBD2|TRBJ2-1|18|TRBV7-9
CASSLDTSGGVSYNEQFF
TGTGCCAGCAGCTTAGATACTAGCGGGGGCGTTTCCTACAATGAGCAGTTCTTC
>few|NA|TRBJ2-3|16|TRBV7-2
CASSPPGPRSADTQYF
TGTGCCAGCAGCCCGCCGGGCCCCCGGTCGGCAGATACGCAGTATTTT
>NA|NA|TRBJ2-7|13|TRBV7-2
CASTQPTTGEQYF
TGTGCCAGCACCCAGCCGACTACTGGCGAGCAGTACTTC
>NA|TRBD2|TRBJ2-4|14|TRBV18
CASSPGTIQNIQYF
TGTGCCAGCTCACCAGGGACTATCCAAAACATTCAGTACTTC
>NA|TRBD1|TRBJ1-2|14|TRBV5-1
CASSPWTGNYGYTF
TGCGCCAGCAGCCCATGGACAGGGAACTATGGCTACACCTTC
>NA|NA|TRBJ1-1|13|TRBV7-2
CASSLLRNTEAFF
TGTGCCAGCAGCTTATTACGAAACACTGAAGCTTTCTTT
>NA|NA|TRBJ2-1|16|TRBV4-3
CASSQGDNGAYNEQFF
TGCGCCAGCAGCCAAGGGGACAACGGCGCCTACAATGAGCAGTTCTTC
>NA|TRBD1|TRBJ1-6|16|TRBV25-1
CASSRGGGTGYSPLHF
TGTGCCAGCAGTAGAGGAGGCGGGACAGGGTATTCACCCCTCCACTTT
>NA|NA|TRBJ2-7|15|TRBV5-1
CASSLTGIPSYEQYF
TGCGCCAGCAGCCTAACAGGGATTCCCTCCTACGAGCAGTACTTC
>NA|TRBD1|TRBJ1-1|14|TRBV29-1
CSAQNDRGNTEAFF
TGCAGCGCACAAAATGACAGGGGAAACACTGAAGCTTTCTTT
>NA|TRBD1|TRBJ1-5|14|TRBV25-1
CASSGQGSNQPQHF
TGTGCCAGCAGTGGACAGGGGAGCAATCAGCCCCAGCATTTT
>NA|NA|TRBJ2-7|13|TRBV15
CATSRDQGYEQYF
TGTGCCACCAGCAGAGATCAGGGCTACGAGCAGTACTTC
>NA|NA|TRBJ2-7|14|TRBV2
CASNRDRLEYEQYF
TGTGCCAGCAATAGGGACAGACTAGAATACGAGCAGTACTTC
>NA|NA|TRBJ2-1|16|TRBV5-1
CASSLAWRTDYNEQFF
TGCGCCAGCAGCTTGGCCTGGAGAACAGACTACAATGAGCAGTTCTTC
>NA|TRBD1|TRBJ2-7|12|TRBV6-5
CASSRQGGWKYF
TGTGCCAGCAGTCGACAGGGCGGGTGGAAGTACTTC
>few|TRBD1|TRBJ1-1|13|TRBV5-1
CASKWDSNTEAFF
TGCGCCAGCAAATGGGACAGCAACACTGAAGCTTTCTTT